This is a list of T cell receptor beta chains from one sample in a study of T cell repertoires in cytomegalovirus infection. TCRdb redid the calling of the reads with MiXCR, one entry per CDR3 protein. This sample has 600,000 to 700,000 distinct CDR3 sequences; roughly 36% occur once, and the top ten carry about 20%. Their recognized antigens are unknown. This specimen was cultured PBMCs, taken from culture after CMV antigen stimulation. The receptors derive from a human donor in good health (CMV status not recorded). Some clones in this sample may be carry-over from other donors' samples. Each CDR3 is given with its conserved first and last residue. The D gene is left open where the match is weak. A row's size may be missing; if present it is once, few, many or a size class.

>-|TRBV30|-|TRBJ2-7
CAWSVRGPYEQYF
TGTGCCTGGAGTGTACGGGGGCCCTACGAGCAGTACTTC
>many|TRBV7-2|TRBD2|TRBJ2-7
CASSPTREGLHEQYF
TGTGCCAGCAGCCCAACCCGGGAGGGCCTCCACGAGCAGTACTTC
>many|TRBV7-6|TRBD2|TRBJ2-7
CASSLAAGGPLYEQYF
TGTGCCAGCAGCTTAGCAGCGGGAGGGCCTCTTTACGAGCAGTACTTC
>few|TRBV6-2/TRBV6-3|-|TRBJ1-6
CASSHARGSRYNSPLHF
TGTGCCAGCAGCCACGCGCGGGGTTCGAGATATAATTCACCCCTCCACTTT
>many|TRBV7-6|-|TRBJ1-1
CASSPLEGGEAFF
TGTGCCAGCAGCCCCTTGGAGGGGGGTGAAGCTTTCTTT
>few|TRBV7-2|-|TRBJ2-7
CASSPDDSYEQYF
TGTGCCAGCAGCCCGGACGACTCCTACGAGCAGTACTTC
>-|TRBV7-2|-|TRBJ1-2
CASSVTLNYGYTF
TGTGCCAGCAGCGTAACCCTAAACTATGGCTACACCTTC
>few|TRBV5-6|-|TRBJ2-7
CASRQTGFHEQYF
TGTGCCAGCAGACAGACAGGCTTCCACGAGCAGTACTTC
>once|TRBV29-1|TRBD1|TRBJ2-7
CSVGGQGPSYEQYF
TGCAGCGTTGGGGGACAGGGACCCTCCTACGAGCAGTACTTC
>few|TRBV20-1|TRBD1|TRBJ1-2
CSAREIKGGGYTF
TGCAGTGCTAGAGAAATAAAAGGGGGCGGCTACACCTTC
>few|TRBV7-9|-|TRBJ2-1
CASSLGDRPEGFF
TGTGCCAGCAGCTTAGGAGACAGGCCGGAAGGGTTCTTC
>few|TRBV6-1|-|TRBJ2-6
CASSGMGAGANVLTF
TGTGCCAGCAGTGGTATGGGAGCTGGGGCCAACGTCCTGACTTTC